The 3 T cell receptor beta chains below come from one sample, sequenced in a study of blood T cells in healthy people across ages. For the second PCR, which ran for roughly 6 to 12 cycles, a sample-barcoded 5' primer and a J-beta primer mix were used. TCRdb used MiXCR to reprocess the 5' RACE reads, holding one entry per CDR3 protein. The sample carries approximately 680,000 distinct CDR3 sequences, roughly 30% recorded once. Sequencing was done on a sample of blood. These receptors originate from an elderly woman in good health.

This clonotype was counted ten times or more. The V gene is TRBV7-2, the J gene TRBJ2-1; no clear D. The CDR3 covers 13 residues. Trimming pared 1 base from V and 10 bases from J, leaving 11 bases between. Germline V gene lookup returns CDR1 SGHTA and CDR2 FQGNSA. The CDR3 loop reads CASSLVARGEQFF. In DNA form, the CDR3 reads TGTGCCAGCAGCTTAGTTGCGAGAGGCGAGCAGTTCTTC. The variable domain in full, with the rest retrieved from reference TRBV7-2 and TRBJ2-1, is GAGVSQSPSNKVTEKGKDVELRCDPISGHTALYWYRQSLGQGLEFLIYFQGNSAPDKSGLPSDRFSAERTGGSVSTLTIQRTQQEDSAVYLCASSLVARGEQFFGPGTRLTVL.

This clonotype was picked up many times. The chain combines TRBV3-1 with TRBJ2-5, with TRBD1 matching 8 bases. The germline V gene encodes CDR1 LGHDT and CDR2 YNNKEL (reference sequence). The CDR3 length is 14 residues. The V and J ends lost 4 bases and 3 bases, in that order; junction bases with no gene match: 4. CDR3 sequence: CASSPWTGKETQYF. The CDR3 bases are TGTGCCAGCAGCCCTTGGACAGGGAAAGAGACCCAGTACTTC.

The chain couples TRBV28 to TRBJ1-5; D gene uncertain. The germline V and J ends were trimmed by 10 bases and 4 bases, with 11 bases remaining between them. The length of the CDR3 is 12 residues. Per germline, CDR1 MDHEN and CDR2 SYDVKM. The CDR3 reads CATTRQNQPQHF. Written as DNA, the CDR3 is TGTGCCACGACGAGACAAAATCAGCCCCAGCATTTT. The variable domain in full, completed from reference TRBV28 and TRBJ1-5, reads DVKVTQSSRYLVKRTGEKVFLECVQDMDHENMFWYRQDPGLGLRLIYFSYDVKMKEKGDIPEGYSVSREKKERFSLILESASTNQTSMYLCATTRQNQPQHFGDGTRLSIL.